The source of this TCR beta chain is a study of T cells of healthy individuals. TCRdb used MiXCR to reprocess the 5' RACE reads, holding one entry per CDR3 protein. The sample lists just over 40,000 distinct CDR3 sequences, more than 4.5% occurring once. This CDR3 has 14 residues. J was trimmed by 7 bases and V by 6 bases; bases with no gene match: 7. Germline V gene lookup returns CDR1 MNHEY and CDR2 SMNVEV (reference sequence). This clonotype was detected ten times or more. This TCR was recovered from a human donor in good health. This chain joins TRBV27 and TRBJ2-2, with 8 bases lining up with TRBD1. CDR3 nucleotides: TGTGCCAGCAGCCCGAACAGGGGGGACGGGGAGCTGTTTTTT. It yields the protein CASSPNRGDGELFF.